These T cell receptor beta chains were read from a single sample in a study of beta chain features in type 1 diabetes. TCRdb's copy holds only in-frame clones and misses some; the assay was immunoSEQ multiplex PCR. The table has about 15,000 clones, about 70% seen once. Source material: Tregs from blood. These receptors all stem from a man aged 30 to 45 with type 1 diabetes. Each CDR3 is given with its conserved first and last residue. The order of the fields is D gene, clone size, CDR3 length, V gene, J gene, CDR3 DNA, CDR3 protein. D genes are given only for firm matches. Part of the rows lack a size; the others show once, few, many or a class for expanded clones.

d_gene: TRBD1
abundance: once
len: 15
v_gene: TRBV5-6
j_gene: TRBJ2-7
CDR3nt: TGTGCCAGCAGCATAATACAGGGGATCGGTGTCGAGCAGTACTTC
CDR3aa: CASSIIQGIGVEQYF

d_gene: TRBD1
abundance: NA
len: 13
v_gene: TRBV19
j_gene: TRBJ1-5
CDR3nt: TGTGCCAGTGCTGACAGGGACAATCAGCCCCAGCATTTT
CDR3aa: CASADRDNQPQHF

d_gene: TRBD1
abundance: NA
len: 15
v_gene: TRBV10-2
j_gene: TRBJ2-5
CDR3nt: TGCGCCAGCAGTGACCCGGGACAGGGACAAGAGACCCAGTACTTC
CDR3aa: CASSDPGQGQETQYF

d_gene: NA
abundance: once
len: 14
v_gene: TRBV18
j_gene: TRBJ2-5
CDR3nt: TGTGCCAGCTCCCCAACTACAGGAGTAGAGACCCAGTACTTC
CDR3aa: CASSPTTGVETQYF

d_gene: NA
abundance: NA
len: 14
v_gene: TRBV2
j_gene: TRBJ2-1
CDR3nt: TGTGCCAGCAGTGCTGGCAGGGAAAACAATGAGCAGTTCTTC
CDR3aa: CASSAGRENNEQFF

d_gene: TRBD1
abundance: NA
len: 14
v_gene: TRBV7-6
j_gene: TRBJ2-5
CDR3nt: TGTGCCAGCAGCCCCAGGACAGGGGAAGAGACCCAGTACTTC
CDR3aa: CASSPRTGEETQYF

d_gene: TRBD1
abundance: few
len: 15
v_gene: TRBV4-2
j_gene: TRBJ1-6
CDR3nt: TGTGCCAGCAGCCAGGGGACAGCCTATAATTCACCCCTCCACTTT
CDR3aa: CASSQGTAYNSPLHF

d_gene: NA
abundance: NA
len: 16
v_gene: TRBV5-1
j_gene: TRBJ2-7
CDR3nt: TGCGCCAGCAGCTTTCAGGGGACGGGCGTGTCCTACGAGCAGTACTTC
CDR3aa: CASSFQGTGVSYEQYF

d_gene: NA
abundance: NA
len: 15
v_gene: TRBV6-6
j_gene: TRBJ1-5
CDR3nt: TGTGCCAGCAGTTTCGGGACATATAGCAATCAGCCCCAGCATTTT
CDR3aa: CASSFGTYSNQPQHF

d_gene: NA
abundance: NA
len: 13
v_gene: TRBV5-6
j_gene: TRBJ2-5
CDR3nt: TGTGCCAGCAGCTTCCGACTGGCAGAGACCCAGTACTTC
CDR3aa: CASSFRLAETQYF

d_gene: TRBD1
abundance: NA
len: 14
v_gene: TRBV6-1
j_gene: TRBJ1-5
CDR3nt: TGTGCCAGCAGTTTAGACAGGGGAAATCAGCCCCAGCATTTT
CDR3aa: CASSLDRGNQPQHF

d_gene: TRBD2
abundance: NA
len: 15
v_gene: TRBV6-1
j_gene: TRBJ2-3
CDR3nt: TGTGCCAGCAGTCCCCTTAGCGGGGCCCTGGATACGCAGTATTTT
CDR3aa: CASSPLSGALDTQYF

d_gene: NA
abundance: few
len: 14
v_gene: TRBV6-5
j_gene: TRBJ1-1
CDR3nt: TGTGCCAGCAGTGTGCGGGGTTTCGGCACTGAAGCTTTCTTT
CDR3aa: CASSVRGFGTEAFF

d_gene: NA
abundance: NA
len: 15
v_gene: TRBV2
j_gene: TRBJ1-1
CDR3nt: TGTGCCAGCAGTTCCCGCCGAGGAGGGAACACTGAAGCTTTCTTT
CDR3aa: CASSSRRGGNTEAFF

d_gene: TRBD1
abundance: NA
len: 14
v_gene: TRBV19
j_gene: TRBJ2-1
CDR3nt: TGTGCCAGTAGTATTCCAGGGGGCTGGAATGAGCAGTTCTTC
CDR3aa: CASSIPGGWNEQFF

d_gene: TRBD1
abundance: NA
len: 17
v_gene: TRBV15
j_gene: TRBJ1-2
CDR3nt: TGTGCCACCAGCCTCGACAGGGGCAGGACCGACTCCTATGGCTACACCTTC
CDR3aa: CATSLDRGRTDSYGYTF

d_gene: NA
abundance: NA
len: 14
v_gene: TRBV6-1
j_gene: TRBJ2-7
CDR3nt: TGTGCCAGCAGTGAACCGGGATCTACCTACGAGCAGTACTTC
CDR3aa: CASSEPGSTYEQYF

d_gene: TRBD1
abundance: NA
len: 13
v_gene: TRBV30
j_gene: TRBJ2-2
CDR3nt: TGTGCCTGGGACAGGGCGAACACCGGGGAGCTGTTTTTT
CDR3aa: CAWDRANTGELFF

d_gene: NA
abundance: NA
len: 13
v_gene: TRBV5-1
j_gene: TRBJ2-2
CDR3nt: TGCGCCAGCAGAGTACAGGTCGCCGGGGAGCTGTTTTTT
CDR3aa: CASRVQVAGELFF

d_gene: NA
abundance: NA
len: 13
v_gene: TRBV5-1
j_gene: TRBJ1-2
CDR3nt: TGCGCCAGCAGCCGAGGGACAAACTATGGCTACACCTTC
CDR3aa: CASSRGTNYGYTF

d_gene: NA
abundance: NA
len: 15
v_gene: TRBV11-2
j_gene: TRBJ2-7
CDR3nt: TGTGCCAGCAGCTTAGTGCCGGGGGGCGCCTACGAGCAGTACTTC
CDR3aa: CASSLVPGGAYEQYF

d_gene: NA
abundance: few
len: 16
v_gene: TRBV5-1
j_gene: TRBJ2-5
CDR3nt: TGCGCCAGCAGCTTGGCCTTAAGGGGTTGGGGAGAGACCCAGTACTTC
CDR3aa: CASSLALRGWGETQYF

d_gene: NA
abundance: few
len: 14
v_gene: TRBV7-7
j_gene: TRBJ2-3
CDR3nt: TGTGCCAGCAGCCCTCTTGGGGGCCCAGATACGCAGTATTTT
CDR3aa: CASSPLGGPDTQYF

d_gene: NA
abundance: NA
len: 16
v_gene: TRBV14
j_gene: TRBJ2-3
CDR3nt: TGTGCCAGCAGCCAAGGCGGAGGGAGACTCACAGATACGCAGTATTTT
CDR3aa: CASSQGGGRLTDTQYF

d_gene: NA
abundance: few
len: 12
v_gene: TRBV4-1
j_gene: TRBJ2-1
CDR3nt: TGCGCCAGCAGCCAAGGTCCTCCTAGGCAGTTCTTC
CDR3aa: CASSQGPPRQFF

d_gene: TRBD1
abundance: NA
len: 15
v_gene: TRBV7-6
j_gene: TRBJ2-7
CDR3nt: TGTGCCAGCAGCTTAGGGGGACAGGGGTGGTACGAGCAGTACTTC
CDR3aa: CASSLGGQGWYEQYF

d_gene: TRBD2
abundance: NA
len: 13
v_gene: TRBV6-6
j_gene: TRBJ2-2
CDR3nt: TGTGCCACCGGGACTAGCGGCACCGGGGAGCTGTTTTTT
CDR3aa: CATGTSGTGELFF

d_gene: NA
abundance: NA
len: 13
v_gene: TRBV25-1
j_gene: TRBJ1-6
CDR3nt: TGTGCCAGCGGAGGACAGCCCAATTCACCCCTCCACTTT
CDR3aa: CASGGQPNSPLHF

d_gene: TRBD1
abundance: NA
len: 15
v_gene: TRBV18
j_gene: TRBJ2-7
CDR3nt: TGTGCCAGCTCACCCGGACAGGGAAGTGCCTACGAGCAGTACTTC
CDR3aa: CASSPGQGSAYEQYF

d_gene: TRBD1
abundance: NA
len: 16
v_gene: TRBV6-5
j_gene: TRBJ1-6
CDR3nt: TGTGCCAGCAGTTACGGTGGGACAGTCTTCAATTCACCCCTCCACTTT
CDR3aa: CASSYGGTVFNSPLHF

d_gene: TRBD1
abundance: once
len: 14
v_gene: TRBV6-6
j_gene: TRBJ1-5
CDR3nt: TGTGCCAGCAGTGGACAGGGTCGGAATCAGCCCCAGCATTTT
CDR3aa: CASSGQGRNQPQHF

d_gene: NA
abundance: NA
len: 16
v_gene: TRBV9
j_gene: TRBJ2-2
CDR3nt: TGTGCCAGCAGCGTAGATGGGGGCGTGTGGACCGGGGAGCTGTTTTTT
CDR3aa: CASSVDGGVWTGELFF

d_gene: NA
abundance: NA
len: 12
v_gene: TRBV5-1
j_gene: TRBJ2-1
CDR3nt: TGCGCCAGCATTCAGGTCGACAATGAGCAGTTCTTC
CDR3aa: CASIQVDNEQFF

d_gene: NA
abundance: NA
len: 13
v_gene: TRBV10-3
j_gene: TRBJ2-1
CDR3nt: TGTGCCATCAGTGAGGAGGTAGCGCCCCTATTGTTCTTC
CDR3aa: CAISEEVAPLLFF

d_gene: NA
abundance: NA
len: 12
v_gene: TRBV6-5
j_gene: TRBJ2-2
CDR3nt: TGTGCCAGCACTCCGTACACCGGGGAGCTGTTTTTT
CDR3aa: CASTPYTGELFF

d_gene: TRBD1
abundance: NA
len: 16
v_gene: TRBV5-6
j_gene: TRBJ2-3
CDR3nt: TGTGCCAGCAGCCCAGGGACAGGACGCACGATAGATACGCAGTATTTT
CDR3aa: CASSPGTGRTIDTQYF

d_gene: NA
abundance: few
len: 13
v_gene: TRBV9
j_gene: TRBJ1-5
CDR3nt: TGTGCCAGCAGCCCAGGGAACAATCAGCCCCAGCATTTT
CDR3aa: CASSPGNNQPQHF

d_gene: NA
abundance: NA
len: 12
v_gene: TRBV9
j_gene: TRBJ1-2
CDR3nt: TGTGCCAGCAGCCCCCATGGGGGGAGCTACACCTTC
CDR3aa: CASSPHGGSYTF

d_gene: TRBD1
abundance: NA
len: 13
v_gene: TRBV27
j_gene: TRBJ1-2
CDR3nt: TGTGCCAGCAGTTCGGACAGGGGGCGTGGCTACACCTTC
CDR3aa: CASSSDRGRGYTF

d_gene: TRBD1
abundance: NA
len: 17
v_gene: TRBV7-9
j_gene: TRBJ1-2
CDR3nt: TGTGCCAGCAGCCCGCCGGGACAGGGGGCGCCTCACTATGGCTACACCTTC
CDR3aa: CASSPPGQGAPHYGYTF